The TCR beta chain described here comes from a study of T cell responses to AZD1222 COVID-19 vaccine. The assay was immunoSEQ multiplex PCR, and TCRdb's table has in-frame clones only and misses some. This repertoire shows over 130,000 clones, 70% to 90% found once; its top ten account for 4% to 5%. CDR1 is SGHNT and CDR2 is YYREEE in the germline V gene (reference sequence). The germline V and J ends were trimmed by 0 bases and 5 bases, with 14 bases remaining between them. The CDR3 covers 15 residues. The chain carries TRBV5-4 and TRBJ2-5; possibly TRBD2 for D (5 bases). Specimen: peripheral blood, collected on day 0 of AZD1222 vaccination. The sequence came from an adult in good health. The CDR3, as DNA: TGTGCCAGCAGCTTGGAGTCTACCCGCGGGGAGACCCAGTACTTC. Translation gives CASSLESTRGETQYF.